The next 16 T cell receptor beta chains were all read from a single sample in a study of blood T cell repertoires in COVID-19. Clones were sequenced by immunoSEQ multiplex PCR, and TCRdb holds only the in-frame ones, with some missing. The profile covers 150,000 or so clones, with about 80% appearing a single time and 9.2% taken by the ten largest. Sequenced input: PBMCs or T cells enriched from blood (not recorded which). All receptors come from a man aged 50 or older who had recovered from COVID-19.

The chain recombines TRBV5-1 with TRBJ2-5; 9 bases map to TRBD1. With V trimmed by 7 bases and J by 3 bases, 10 bases remained unmatched. CDR3 length equals 15 residues. Germline V gene lookup returns CDR1 SGHRS and CDR2 YFSETQ. CDR3 loop: CASRQPTGGEETQYF. The CDR3 DNA sequence: TGCGCCAGCCGACAACCAACAGGGGGCGAAGAGACCCAGTACTTC.

The V call is TRBV11-2, the J call TRBJ2-7; D ambiguous. From germline, CDR1 is SGHAT and CDR2 FQNNGV. This CDR3 has 15 residues. V was shortened by 1 base and J by 0 bases, with 10 bases between the two germline ends. CDR3 sequence reads: CASSLAQLSSYEQYF. CDR3 in DNA: TGTGCCAGCAGCTTAGCCCAACTTAGCTCCTACGAGCAGTACTTC. The entire variable domain, with the rest obtained from reference TRBV11-2 and TRBJ2-7, is as follows: EAGVAQSPRYKIIEKRQSVAFWCNPISGHATLYWYQQILGQGPKLLIQFQNNGVVDDSQLPKDRFSAERLKGVDSTLKIQPAKLEDSAVYLCASSLAQLSSYEQYFGPGTRLTVT.

The chain is built from TRBV7-6 and TRBJ2-1, with 8 bases aligning to TRBD2. Germline V gene data show CDR1 as SGHVS and CDR2 as FNYEAQ. The CDR3 is 15 amino acids. V was clipped by 6 bases and J by 2 bases; unmatched bases: 6. CDR3 sequence reads: CASSSSGGPYNEQFF. Written as DNA, the CDR3 is TGTGCCAGCAGTTCCAGCGGGGGCCCCTACAATGAGCAGTTCTTC.

The gene calls are TRBV6-2 or TRBV6-3 and TRBJ1-5; 7 bases are a match to TRBD1. This CDR3 is built from 14 residues. Losses at the gene ends were 7 bases for V and 3 bases for J; bases not matched to a gene: 6. The germline V gene has CDR1 MNHEY and CDR2 SVGEGT. CDR3 DNA: TGTGCCAGCACCCCGACAGGGAACAATCAGCCCCAGCATTTT. Protein product: CASTPTGNNQPQHF.

V and J are TRBV6-2 or TRBV6-3 and TRBJ2-1; 7 bases fit TRBD1. J gave up 0 bases and V 5 bases, and 7 bases lay outside the gene matches. Germline lookup yields CDR1 MNHEY and CDR2 SVGEGT. The CDR3 is 16 amino acids. CDR3 in DNA: TGTGCCAGCAGTCCCCACAGGGGAAGCTCCTACAATGAGCAGTTCTTC. Translated: CASSPHRGSSYNEQFF.

This clone was found once. V gene TRBV28 combines with J gene TRBJ2-7; the D gene is possibly TRBD2 (6 bases). Germline CDR1 reads MDHEN; CDR2 reads SYDVKM. The CDR3 extends over 15 amino acids. The V gene lost 5 bases and the J gene lost 0 bases, with 14 bases spanning the gap. CDR3 in DNA: TGTGCCAGCAGTGGGGAGGCGCTACTCTCCTACGAGCAGTACTTC. Protein product: CASSGEALLSYEQYF.

This clone was seen only once. This chain joins TRBV3-1 (or the pseudogene TRBV3-2) and TRBJ2-7; 11 positions agree with TRBD1. The length of the CDR3 is 15 residues. The V gene end was trimmed by 4 bases and the J gene end by 6 bases; junction bases not matched to a gene: 8. Germline V gene lookup returns CDR1 LGHDT and CDR2 YNNKEL (reference sequence). CDR3 sequence: CASSRSGTGGLEQYF. CDR3 bases: TGTGCCAGCAGCCGATCCGGGACAGGGGGTCTCGAGCAGTACTTC.

V gene TRBV19 combines with J gene TRBJ1-5, with 8 nucleotides matching TRBD1. The CDR3 is made up of 16 amino acids. The germline V gene has CDR1 LNHDA and CDR2 SQIVND (reference sequence). The V segment lost 3 bases and the J segment 6 bases; nucleotides outside the gene matches: 10. For the CDR3, the DNA is TGTGCCAGTAGTATTTTTGGACAGGGCGGGGGTCAGCCCCAGCATTTT. Residues: CASSIFGQGGGQPQHF.

CDR3 region: CASSLAGGRLAGSYEQYF. CDR3 bases: TGTGCCAGCAGCTTAGCGGGGGGTAGGCTAGCGGGGTCTTACGAGCAGTACTTC. The rearrangement joins TRBV7-6 to TRBJ2-7, with 9 bases fitting TRBD2. The germline V gene has CDR1 SGHVS and CDR2 FNYEAQ. The V segment lost 0 bases and the J segment 4 bases; nucleotides outside the gene matches: 13. The CDR3 is 18 residues long.

CDR3 region: CASSPTSGMGTGELFF. DNA of the CDR3: TGTGCCAGCAGCCCGACTAGCGGAATGGGCACCGGGGAGCTGTTTTTT. The chain combines TRBV3-1 (or the pseudogene TRBV3-2) with TRBJ2-2, with 9 nucleotides matching TRBD2. The CDR3 is 16 amino acids. V shed 4 bases and J 4 bases; nucleotides not matched to a gene: 7. From germline, CDR1 is LGHDT and CDR2 YNNKEL (reference sequence).

The chain links TRBV23-1 to TRBJ2-4; 10 bases fit TRBD1. TRBV23-1 is assigned to the ORF class and has an uncertain function. V gave up 4 bases and J gave up 6 bases; unmatched junction bases: 6. The CDR3 sequence is 15 residues long. This chain's CDR3 is CASSLPRTGGNIQYF. The CDR3 DNA sequence: TGCGCCAGCAGTCTCCCTCGGACAGGGGGAAACATTCAGTACTTC.

This clone appeared once. The V call is TRBV25-1, the J call TRBJ1-5, with 7 nucleotides matching TRBD1. The CDR3 is made up of 13 amino acids. V dropped 6 bases and J dropped 6; count of bases not matched to a gene: 5. CDR1 and CDR2 (germline): MGHDK, SYGVNS. In DNA form, the CDR3 reads TGTGCCAGCAGACAGGGGTCGGGTCAGCCCCAGCATTTT. Translating gives CASRQGSGQPQHF.

The chain couples TRBV9 to TRBJ1-1, with TRBD1 identical over 7 bases. The CDR3 is 15 residues long. Germline trimming cut 4 bases from V and 1 base from J; bases unmatched to any gene: 7. CDR1 is SGDLS and CDR2 is YYNGEE in the germline V gene. CDR3 protein: CASSLRDSRNTEAFF. The CDR3 nucleotides are TGTGCCAGCAGCTTGCGGGACAGTCGGAACACTGAAGCTTTCTTT.

This chain connects TRBV6-5 to TRBJ1-3; the match to TRBD1 covers 7 bases. Trimming took 7 bases from V and 2 from J; bases not matched to a gene: 5. The CDR3 has 14 amino acids. Germline loops: CDR1 MNHEY, CDR2 SVGAGI. The CDR3 bases are TGTGCCAGCATTCTGACAGGGACTGGAAACACCATATATTTT. Translating it yields CASILTGTGNTIYF.

The gene calls are TRBV19 and TRBJ1-1, with D unclear. This CDR3 has 11 amino acids. The germline V gene has CDR1 LNHDA and CDR2 SQIVND (reference sequence). The germline V and J ends were trimmed by 1 base and 7 bases, with 4 bases remaining between them. The CDR3 nucleotides read TGTGCCAGTAGTATAGTCCATGAAGCTTTCTTT. It is translated as CASSIVHEAFF.

This clone was observed a single time. J is TRBJ1-4 and V is TRBV19; TRBD1 matches at 12 bases. There are 17 residues in the CDR3. Germline CDR1 and CDR2: LNHDA and SQIVND (reference sequence). V shed 5 bases, J shed 8 bases, and the junction held 12 bases outside the gene matches. Written as DNA, the CDR3 is TGTGCCAGTAGTGCGGGACAGGGGGCGGCAAGTGAGGAAAAACTGTTTTTT. Protein sequence: CASSAGQGAASEEKLFF.